This TCR beta chain is drawn from a study of blood T cell repertoires in COVID-19 (dated by TCRdb to the early 2020s). In the study overall: Collaborator samples came from the United States, Italy and Spain and covered acute and convalescent phases of COVID-19. The prospective study material was composed of cDNA or gDNA derived from T cells, B-cell-depleted T cells, or PBMCs. Subjects who had been exposed to COVID-19, were actively infected with it, or had recovered from it provided the deeply sampled blood TCRbeta repertoires that made up the dataset. The repertoires were made available in a free public database intended to serve as a resource for research on the immune response to SARS-CoV-2. The samples were drawn from two sources: the first 160 participants of the ongoing ImmuneRACE study, and 1,000 to 1,500 subjects contributed by 6 global collaborators. A de-identified subject ID, COVID-19 status, age in years and sex were almost always included in the sample metadata. HLA class I and class II types, where available, came from metadata supplied by the sample provider rather than from assay-based typing.

TCRbeta CDR3 regions were amplified from genomic DNA using the immunoSEQ Assay, a bias-controlled multiplex PCR. The authors processed their data as follows. The number of nucleated cells in each sample was estimated from the amplification of reference gene primers within the assay. To quantify the absolute abundance of each unique TCRbeta CDR3 rearrangement, sequence reads were collapsed and filtered. For each sample, productive Simpson clonality was calculated as the square root of Simpson's diversity index across productive rearrangements. The source is immuneACCESS, and TCRdb retained only in-frame sequences with V and J called. Part of the clones is not carried over; for the studies checked, unresolved V genes explain less than half of this, and the remainder is unexplained. V and J calls and clone size are given by that table; D and trimming were obtained from the DNA. This sample comprises about 38,000 clones, about 85% of them detected only once. Around 5.1% of the sample goes to the ten largest clones.

General conclusions and limits of the study: The amount of clinical and demographic metadata varied by source and participant and was provided uncurated.

Looking up the germline V gene (reference sequence) yields CDR1 MNHEY and CDR2 SMNVEV. From the cysteine through the phenylalanine, the CDR3 covers 16 amino acids. Here the CDR3 DNA is all that survives: 48 bases in frame from base 1. Trimming costs V 5 bases and J 0 bases, and their ends lie 13 bases apart. This clone came up once. Its antigen is currently not known. No much larger clone exists at a distance of one base, and base qualities are not known. In Seattle, one collaborating source enrolled patients while the infection was active and tracked those patients longitudinally over the course of disease. Collaborating institutions collected whole blood in K2EDTA tubes following their own protocols. For TCRbeta analysis, collaborators shipped samples as frozen whole blood, isolated PBMCs, or DNA extracted from either of those sample types.

The rearranged chain carries TRBV27 and TRBJ1-4; the D gene assignment is ambiguous. The sequence was collected from a man between 60 and 75 years old with COVID-19, enrolled during active disease. Specimen: peripheral blood. DNA sequence: TGTGCCAGCAGTCCCGCAAGAACTGCAACTAATGAAAAACTGTTTTTT. The translation is CASSPARTATNEKLFF.